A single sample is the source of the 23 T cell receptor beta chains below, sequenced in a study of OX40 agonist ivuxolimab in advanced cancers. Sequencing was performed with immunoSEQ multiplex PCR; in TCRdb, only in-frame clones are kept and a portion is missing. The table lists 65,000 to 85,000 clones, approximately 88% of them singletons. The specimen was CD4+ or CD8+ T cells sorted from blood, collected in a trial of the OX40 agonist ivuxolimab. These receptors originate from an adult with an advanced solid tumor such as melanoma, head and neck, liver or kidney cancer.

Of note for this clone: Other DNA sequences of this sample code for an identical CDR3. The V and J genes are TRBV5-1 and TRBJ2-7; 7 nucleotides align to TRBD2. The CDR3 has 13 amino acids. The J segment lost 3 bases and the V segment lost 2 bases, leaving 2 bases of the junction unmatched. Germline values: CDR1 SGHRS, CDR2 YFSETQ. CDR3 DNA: TGCGCCAGCAGCTTACCTAGCGGCTACGAGCAGTACTTC. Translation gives CASSLPSGYEQYF.

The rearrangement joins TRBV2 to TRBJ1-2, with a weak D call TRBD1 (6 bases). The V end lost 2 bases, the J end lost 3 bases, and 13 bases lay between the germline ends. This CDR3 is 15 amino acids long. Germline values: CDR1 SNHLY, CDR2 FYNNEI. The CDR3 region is CASSESGASHYGYTF. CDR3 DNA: TGTGCCAGCAGTGAATCGGGGGCGTCCCACTATGGCTACACCTTC.

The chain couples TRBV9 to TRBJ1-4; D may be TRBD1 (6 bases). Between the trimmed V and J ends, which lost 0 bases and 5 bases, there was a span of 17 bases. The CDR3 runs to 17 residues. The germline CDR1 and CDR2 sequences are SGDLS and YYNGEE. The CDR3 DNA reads TGTGCCAGCAGCGTAGATGGAGGGGGACAAGAAAATGAAAAACTGTTTTTT. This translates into CASSVDGGGQENEKLFF.

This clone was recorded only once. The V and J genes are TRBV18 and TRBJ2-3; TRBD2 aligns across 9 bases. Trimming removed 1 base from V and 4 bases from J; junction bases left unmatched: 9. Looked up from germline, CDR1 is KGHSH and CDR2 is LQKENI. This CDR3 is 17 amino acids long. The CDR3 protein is CASSPRWSGTSPDTQYF. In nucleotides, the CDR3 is TGTGCCAGCTCACCACGGTGGAGCGGGACTAGCCCAGATACGCAGTATTTT.

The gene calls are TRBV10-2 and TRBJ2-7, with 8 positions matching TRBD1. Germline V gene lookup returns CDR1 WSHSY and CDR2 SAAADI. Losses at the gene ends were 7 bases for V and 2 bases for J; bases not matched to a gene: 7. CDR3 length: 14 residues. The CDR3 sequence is CASKGTGGPYEQYF. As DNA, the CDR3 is TGCGCCAGCAAGGGAACAGGGGGACCCTACGAGCAGTACTTC.

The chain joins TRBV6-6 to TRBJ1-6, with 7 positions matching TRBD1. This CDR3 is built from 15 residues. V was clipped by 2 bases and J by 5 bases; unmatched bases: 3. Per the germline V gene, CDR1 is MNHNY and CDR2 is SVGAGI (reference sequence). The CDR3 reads CASSYGTANNSPLHF. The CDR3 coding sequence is TGTGCCAGCAGTTACGGGACAGCGAATAATTCACCCCTCCACTTT.

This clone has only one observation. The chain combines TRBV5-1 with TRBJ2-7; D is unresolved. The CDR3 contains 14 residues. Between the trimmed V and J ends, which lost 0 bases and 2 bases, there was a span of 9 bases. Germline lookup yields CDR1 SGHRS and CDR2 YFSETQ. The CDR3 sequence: CASSLGGSAYEQYF. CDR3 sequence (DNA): TGCGCCAGCAGCTTGGGTGGCTCAGCCTACGAGCAGTACTTC.

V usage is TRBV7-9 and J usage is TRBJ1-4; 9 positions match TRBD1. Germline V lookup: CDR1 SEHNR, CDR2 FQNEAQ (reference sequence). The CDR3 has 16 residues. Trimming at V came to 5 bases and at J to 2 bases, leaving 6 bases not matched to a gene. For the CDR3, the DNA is TGTGCCAGCAGCAACACAGGGGGCGATACTAATGAAAAACTGTTTTTT. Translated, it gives CASSNTGGDTNEKLFF.

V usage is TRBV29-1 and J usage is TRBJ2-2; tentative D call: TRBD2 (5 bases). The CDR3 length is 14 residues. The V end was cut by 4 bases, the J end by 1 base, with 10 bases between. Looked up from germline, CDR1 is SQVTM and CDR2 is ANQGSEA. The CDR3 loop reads CSVGGWLNTGELFF. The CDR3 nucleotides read TGCAGCGTTGGAGGGTGGTTGAACACCGGGGAGCTGTTTTTT.

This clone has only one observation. CDR3 loop: CASSWTSGDYEQYF. The CDR3 bases are TGTGCCAGCAGTTGGACTAGCGGGGACTACGAGCAGTACTTC. The chain combines TRBV7-8 with TRBJ2-7, with 12 bases lining up with TRBD2. The length of the CDR3 is 14 residues. The junction had 3 bases not matched to a gene; V was cut back by 6 bases and J by 3 bases. CDR1 is SGHVS and CDR2 is FQNEAQ in the germline V gene.

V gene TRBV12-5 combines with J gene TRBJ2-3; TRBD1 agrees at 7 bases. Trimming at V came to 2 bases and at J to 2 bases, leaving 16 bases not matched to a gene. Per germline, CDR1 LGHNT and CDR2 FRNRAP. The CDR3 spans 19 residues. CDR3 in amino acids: CASGLSPPYTGVNTDTQYF. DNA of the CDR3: TGTGCTAGTGGTTTGTCTCCACCCTACACAGGGGTTAACACAGATACGCAGTATTTT.

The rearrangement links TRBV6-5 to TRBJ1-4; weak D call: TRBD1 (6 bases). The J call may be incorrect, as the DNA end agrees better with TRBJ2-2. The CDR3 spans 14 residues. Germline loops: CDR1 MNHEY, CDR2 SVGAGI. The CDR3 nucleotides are TGTGCCAGCAGGATGGTTACAGGGCCTAGGGAGCTGTTTTTT. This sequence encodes CASRMVTGPRELFF.

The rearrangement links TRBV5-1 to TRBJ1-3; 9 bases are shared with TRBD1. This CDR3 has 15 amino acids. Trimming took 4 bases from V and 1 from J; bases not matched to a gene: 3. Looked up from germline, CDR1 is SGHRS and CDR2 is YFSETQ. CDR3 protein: CASSHGQGSGNTIYF. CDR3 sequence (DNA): TGCGCCAGCAGCCATGGACAGGGGTCTGGAAACACCATATATTTT.

The CDR3 bases are TGCAGTGCTAGAGCAAACAATGAGCAGTTCTTC. Protein: CSARANNEQFF. The V and J genes are TRBV20-1 and TRBJ2-1; D unclear. V was trimmed by 1 base and J by 5 bases, leaving 3 bases between them. This CDR3 has 11 amino acids. CDR1 and CDR2 from the germline V gene are DFQATT and SNEGSKA (reference sequence).

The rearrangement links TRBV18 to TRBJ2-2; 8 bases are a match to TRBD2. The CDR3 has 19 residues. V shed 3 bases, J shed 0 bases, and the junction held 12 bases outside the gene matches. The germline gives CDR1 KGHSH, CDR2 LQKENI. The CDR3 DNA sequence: TGTGCCAGCTCACCTCAAAGGACGGGGGGGATTTCGAACACCGGGGAGCTGTTTTTT. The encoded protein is CASSPQRTGGISNTGELFF.

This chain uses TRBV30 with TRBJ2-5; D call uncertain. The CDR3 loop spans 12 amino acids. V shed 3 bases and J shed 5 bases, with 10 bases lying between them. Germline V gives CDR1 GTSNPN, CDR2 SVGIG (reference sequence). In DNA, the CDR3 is TGTGCCTGGAGGGGCAGTGCGGAGACCCAGTACTTC. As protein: CAWRGSAETQYF.

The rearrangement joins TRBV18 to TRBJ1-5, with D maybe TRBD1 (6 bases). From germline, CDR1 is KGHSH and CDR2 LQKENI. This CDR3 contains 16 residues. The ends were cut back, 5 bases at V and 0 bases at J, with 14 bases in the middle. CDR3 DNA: TGTGCCAGCTCATCACAGGGATACCCTAGCAATCAGCCCCAGCATTTT. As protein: CASSSQGYPSNQPQHF.

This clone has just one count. The CDR3 sequence: CASSPSVAGSNTGELFF. Written as DNA, the CDR3 is TGTGCCAGCTCACCAAGTGTAGCAGGGTCGAACACCGGGGAGCTGTTTTTT. This sequence joins TRBV18 and TRBJ2-2, with D perhaps matching TRBD1 (5 bases). V was trimmed by 2 bases and J by 0 bases, leaving 13 bases between them. The length of the CDR3 is 17 residues. Germline values: CDR1 KGHSH, CDR2 LQKENI. The full variable domain, rest sourced from reference TRBV18 and TRBJ2-2, is NAGVMQNPRHLVRRRGQEARLRCSPMKGHSHVYWYRQLPEEGLKFMVYLQKENIIDESGMPKERFSAEFPKEGPSILRIQQVVRGDSAAYFCASSPSVAGSNTGELFFGEGSRLTVL.

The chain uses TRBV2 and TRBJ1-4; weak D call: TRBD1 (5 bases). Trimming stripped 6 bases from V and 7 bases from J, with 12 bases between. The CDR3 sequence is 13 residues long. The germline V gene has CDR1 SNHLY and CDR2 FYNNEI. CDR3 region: CASSYGTGEKLFF. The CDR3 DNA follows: TGTGCCAGCAGCTACGGGACGGGTGAAAAACTGTTTTTT.

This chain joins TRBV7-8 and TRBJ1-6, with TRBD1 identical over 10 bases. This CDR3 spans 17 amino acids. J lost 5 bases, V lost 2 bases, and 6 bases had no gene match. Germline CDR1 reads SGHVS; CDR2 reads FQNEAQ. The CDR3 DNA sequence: TGTGCCAGCAGCTTAATCCAGACAGGGGGCAATAATTCACCCCTCCACTTT. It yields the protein CASSLIQTGGNNSPLHF. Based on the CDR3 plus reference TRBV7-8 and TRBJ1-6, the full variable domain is GAGVSQSPRYKVAKRGQDVALRCDPISGHVSLFWYQQALGQGPEFLTYFQNEAQLDKSGLPSDRFFAERPEGSVSTLKIQRTQQEDSAVYLCASSLIQTGGNNSPLHFGNGTRLTVT.

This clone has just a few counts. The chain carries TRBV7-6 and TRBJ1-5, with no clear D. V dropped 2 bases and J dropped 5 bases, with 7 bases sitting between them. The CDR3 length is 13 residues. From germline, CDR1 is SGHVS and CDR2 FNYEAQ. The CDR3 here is CASSLSRDQPQHF. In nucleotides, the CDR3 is TGTGCCAGCAGCTTATCAAGGGATCAGCCCCAGCATTTT.

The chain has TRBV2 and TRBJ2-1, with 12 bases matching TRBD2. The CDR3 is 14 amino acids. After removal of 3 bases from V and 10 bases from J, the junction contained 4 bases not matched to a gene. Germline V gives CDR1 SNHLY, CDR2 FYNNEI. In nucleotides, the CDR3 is TGTGCCAGCAGTGAGGGACTAGCGGGTACAGAGCAGTTCTTC. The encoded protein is CASSEGLAGTEQFF.

The CDR3, as DNA: TGCGCCAGCAGCCAAAGCGGTAGCACAGATACGCAGTATTTT. Translating it yields CASSQSGSTDTQYF. The genes are TRBV4-1 and TRBJ2-3, with D tentatively TRBD2 (5 bases). The germline V gene has CDR1 MGHRA and CDR2 YSYEKL. Trimming took off 2 bases at V and 0 bases at J, with 6 bases between the two ends. The CDR3 sequence is 14 residues long.